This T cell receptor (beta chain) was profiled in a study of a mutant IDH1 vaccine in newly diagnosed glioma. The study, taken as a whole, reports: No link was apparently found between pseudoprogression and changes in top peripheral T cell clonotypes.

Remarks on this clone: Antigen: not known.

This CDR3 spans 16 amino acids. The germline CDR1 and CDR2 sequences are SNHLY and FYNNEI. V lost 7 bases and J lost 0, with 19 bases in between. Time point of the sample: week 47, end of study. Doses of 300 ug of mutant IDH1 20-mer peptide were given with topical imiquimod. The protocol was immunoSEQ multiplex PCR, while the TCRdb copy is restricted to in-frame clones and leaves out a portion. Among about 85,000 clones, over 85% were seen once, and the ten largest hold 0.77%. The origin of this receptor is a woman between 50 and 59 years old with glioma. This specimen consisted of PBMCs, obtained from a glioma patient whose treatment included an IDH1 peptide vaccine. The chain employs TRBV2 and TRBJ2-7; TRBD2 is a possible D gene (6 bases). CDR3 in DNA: TGTGCCAGCACCTTGGCGGGGACGGCGAGCTCCTACGAGCAGTACTTC. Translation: CASTLAGTASSYEQYF. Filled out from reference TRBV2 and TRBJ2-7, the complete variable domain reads EPEVTQTPSHQVTQMGQEVILRCVPISNHLYFYWYRQILGQKVEFLVSFYNNEISEKSEIFDDQFSVERPDGSNFTLKIRSTKLEDSAMYFCASTLAGTASSYEQYFGPGTRLTVT.